This is a list of T cell receptor beta chains from one sample in a study of blood T cell repertoires in COVID-19. Sequenced by immunoSEQ multiplex PCR; TCRdb stores in-frame clones only, minus some. The sample contains about 83,000 clones, about 86% of which appear only once. Sequenced: peripheral blood. The origin of the receptors is a woman aged 80 or over in a cohort sampled during active or convalescent COVID-19. CDR3s include the opening cysteine and the closing phenylalanine or tryptophan. A D gene is named only where the DNA matches it firmly. The size of a clone is reported for some rows only, either as once, few or many, or as a class for expanded clones.

cdr3_nt | cdr3_aa | d_call | v_call | clone_size | j_call
TGCGCCAGCAGCTCCCGACCATCCAGGCGAGCTAACTATGGCTACACCTTC | CASSSRPSRRANYGYTF | NA | TRBV5-1 | few | TRBJ1-2
TGTGCCACCAGCAGAGATAGGCGGCGGGAGGGAAATGAGCAGTTCTTC | CATSRDRRREGNEQFF | TRBD2 | TRBV15 | once | TRBJ2-1
TGTGCCAGCAGTGAAACGACAACTAATTCACCCCTCCACTTT | CASSETTTNSPLHF | NA | TRBV2 | NA | TRBJ1-6
TGTGCCAGCAGCCAACCGGGACTAGCGGGCGGGGAGCTGTTTTTT | CASSQPGLAGGELFF | TRBD2 | TRBV3-1/TRBV3-2 | NA | TRBJ2-2
TGCGCCAGCAGCTCCCTAGCGGGAGACACAGATACGCAGTATTTT | CASSSLAGDTDTQYF | TRBD2 | TRBV5-1 | NA | TRBJ2-3
TGTGCCAGCATCCCCACTGGGAGACATGAGCAGTTCTTC | CASIPTGRHEQFF | NA | TRBV6-5 | NA | TRBJ2-1
TGTGCCAGCACCTCGGGACAGCTTAATGAAAAACTGTTTTTT | CASTSGQLNEKLFF | NA | TRBV21-1 | NA | TRBJ1-4
TGCGCCAGCAGCTTGGAGGCAGGGCTCTCTGGAAACACCATATATTTT | CASSLEAGLSGNTIYF | NA | TRBV5-1 | NA | TRBJ1-3
TGTGCCTGGAGGGAACAGGGGGCCTGGCAGCCCCAGCATTTT | CAWREQGAWQPQHF | TRBD1 | TRBV30 | NA | TRBJ1-5
TGTGCCAGCAGTCCGGGACAGACCTATGGCTACACCTTC | CASSPGQTYGYTF | TRBD1 | TRBV6-5 | NA | TRBJ1-2
TGTGCCACCAGTGATACCACCGGGACTAGCGTACAAGAGACCCAGTACTTC | CATSDTTGTSVQETQYF | TRBD2 | TRBV24-1 | NA | TRBJ2-5
TGTGCCAGCAGTTTATTGGGGGGTACCTACGAGCAGTACTTC | CASSLLGGTYEQYF | NA | TRBV28 | NA | TRBJ2-7
TGCGCCAGCAGCCCGTGGACAGGGGGCAATCAGCCCCAGCATTTT | CASSPWTGGNQPQHF | TRBD1 | TRBV4-1 | once | TRBJ1-5
TGTGCCAGCAGCCAAGGGGGACTAGCGGGCAATGAGCAGTTCTTC | CASSQGGLAGNEQFF | TRBD2 | TRBV3-1/TRBV3-2 | NA | TRBJ2-1
TGTGCCAGCAGCGCTGCTTGGAGGAGACCTAACTATGGCTACACCTTC | CASSAAWRRPNYGYTF | NA | TRBV9 | NA | TRBJ1-2
TGTGCCAGCAGCGTAGCCGGACTAGCTGGACCCTACAATGAGCAGTTCTTC | CASSVAGLAGPYNEQFF | TRBD2 | TRBV9 | NA | TRBJ2-1
TGTGCCAGCTCACCACCGGGACAGGGATACAATGAGCAGTTCTTC | CASSPPGQGYNEQFF | TRBD1 | TRBV18 | NA | TRBJ2-1
TGTGCCAGCAGACGGGGACTAGCGGGATACACAGATACGCAGTATTTT | CASRRGLAGYTDTQYF | TRBD2 | TRBV2 | once | TRBJ2-3
TGTGCCTTATACCGGGTTAAGGTCCGTGAAAAACTGTTTTTT | CALYRVKVREKLFF | NA | TRBV28 | NA | TRBJ1-4
TGTGCCAGCAGCTTACGATCACAGGGGGCATTTGGAAACACCATATATTTT | CASSLRSQGAFGNTIYF | TRBD1 | TRBV7-6 | few | TRBJ1-3
TGTGCCTGGAGTGCCTCCGTCACCGGAGGCTCCTACAATGAGCAGTTCTTC | CAWSASVTGGSYNEQFF | NA | TRBV30 | few | TRBJ2-1
TGTGCCAGCTCATCAGACAGCCTAGACGGCTACTTC | CASSSDSLDGYF | NA | TRBV18 | NA | TRBJ2-5
TGTGCCAGCAGCTTCTCTGGGACACTCCCCAATTCACCCCTCCACTTT | CASSFSGTLPNSPLHF | NA | TRBV13 | NA | TRBJ1-6
TGTGCCAGCAGTTCCCCGGGACAGGGGTATGACTACACCTTC | CASSSPGQGYDYTF | TRBD1 | TRBV6-6 | once | TRBJ1-2
TGTGCCAGCAGCGTTTCGGGGGGCTATGGCTACACCTTC | CASSVSGGYGYTF | NA | TRBV11-2 | NA | TRBJ1-2
TGTGCCAGCAGCGATAGCGGGAGGGACAGGGATCATATTGAAGCTTTCTTT | CASSDSGRDRDHIEAFF | NA | TRBV21-1 | NA | TRBJ1-1
TGTGCCAGCAGCTTAGATTTGGCTAGCGGGAATAGGAATGAGCAGTTCTTC | CASSLDLASGNRNEQFF | TRBD2 | TRBV7-9 | NA | TRBJ2-1
TGTGCCAGCAGCCACGGGGGGGGTAGTTCACCCCTCCACTTT | CASSHGGGSSPLHF | NA | TRBV3-1/TRBV3-2 | NA | TRBJ1-6
TGTGCCAGCAGCTCCGGTGGACAGGGGGCCCCAACACACACAGATACGCAGTATTTT | CASSSGGQGAPTHTDTQYF | TRBD1 | TRBV5-4 | once | TRBJ2-3
TGTGCCACCAGGACTAGCGGAAACTACGAGCAGTACTTC | CATRTSGNYEQYF | TRBD2 | TRBV27 | NA | TRBJ2-7
TGTGCCACCAGTGATTCGACAGGGAGAGGCTACACCTTC | CATSDSTGRGYTF | TRBD1 | TRBV24-1 | NA | TRBJ1-2
TGTGCCATCAGTGCGGACAATGAGCAGTTCTTC | CAISADNEQFF | NA | TRBV10-3 | few | TRBJ2-1
TGTGCCTGGAGTGTTCAGCGGGCGGGTGAAGCTTTCTTT | CAWSVQRAGEAFF | NA | TRBV30 | NA | TRBJ1-1
TGTGCCAGCAGCCTCTCCTGGGCAGGGGGAGGCTACACCTTC | CASSLSWAGGGYTF | TRBD1 | TRBV25-1 | NA | TRBJ1-2
TGTGCCAGCAGCCTCCTGGGACAGTCGATTAGCAATCAGCCCCAGCATTTT | CASSLLGQSISNQPQHF | TRBD1 | TRBV2 | NA | TRBJ1-5
TGTGCCAGCAGCGCCGGGACACTACCTAGCACAGATACGCAGTATTTT | CASSAGTLPSTDTQYF | NA | TRBV2 | NA | TRBJ2-3
TGTGCCAGCAGTTTCCTAGCGGGTAGCTACGAGCAGTACTTC | CASSFLAGSYEQYF | TRBD2 | TRBV28 | NA | TRBJ2-7
TGTGCCAGAAGAGACGACTCCTACCTATGGAGCTACACCTTC | CARRDDSYLWSYTF | NA | TRBV5-3 | NA | TRBJ1-2
TGTGCCTGGGCAGGACAGTCGAACACTGAAGCTTTCTTT | CAWAGQSNTEAFF | NA | TRBV30 | NA | TRBJ1-1
TGTGCCAGCAGTGGCCGGGACAGAAACTATGGCTACACCTTC | CASSGRDRNYGYTF | TRBD1 | TRBV28 | NA | TRBJ1-2
TGTGCCAGCAGTTTATCTATAACTAGCACAGATACGCAGTATTTT | CASSLSITSTDTQYF | NA | TRBV27 | few | TRBJ2-3
TGTGCCAGCAGCTCGGGACAGGGGGCGAGTGAAAAACTGTTTTTT | CASSSGQGASEKLFF | TRBD1 | TRBV11-3 | NA | TRBJ1-4
TGTGCCAGCAGCGGACAGGGGGCGCGTGAGCAGTTCTTC | CASSGQGAREQFF | TRBD1 | TRBV6-5 | few | TRBJ2-1
TGTGCCAGCAGTACGATGAGGCGGGGGGCGCAGGCTAATGAAAAACTGTTTTTT | CASSTMRRGAQANEKLFF | NA | TRBV28 | NA | TRBJ1-4
TGTGCCTGGAGTGGACAGGGGGCCTCAGAGACCCAGTACTTC | CAWSGQGASETQYF | TRBD1 | TRBV30 | NA | TRBJ2-5
TGTGCCAGCAGCTCCCCGGTCTCTGGGGCCAACGTCCTGACTTTC | CASSSPVSGANVLTF | NA | TRBV7-3 | NA | TRBJ2-6
TGTGCCAGCAGTTCCGGGACTCTACAGCCCCAGCATTTT | CASSSGTLQPQHF | NA | TRBV2 | NA | TRBJ1-5
TGTGCCAGCAGCCACGCTCGGGGTGACGAGCAGTACTTC | CASSHARGDEQYF | NA | TRBV3-1/TRBV3-2 | NA | TRBJ2-7
TGTGCCACCACTAGCGGGACTTCCAATGAGCAGTTCTTC | CATTSGTSNEQFF | TRBD2 | TRBV11-1 | NA | TRBJ2-1
TGTGCCACCAGCAGAGACCCCTCGCGGGTCACAGATACGCAGTATTTT | CATSRDPSRVTDTQYF | NA | TRBV15 | NA | TRBJ2-3
TGTGCCAGCAGTGAAGCGGTCGGGGCTAGCGGGAAGGAGACCCAGTACTTC | CASSEAVGASGKETQYF | TRBD2 | TRBV6-1 | NA | TRBJ2-5
TGTGCCAGCAGCAAAGACGTGGACAGGGCCCTCTCCTACGAGCAGTACTTC | CASSKDVDRALSYEQYF | NA | TRBV21-1 | once | TRBJ2-7
TGCGCCAGCAGTGGTACTAGCGGGAGGTCAGATACGCAGTATTTT | CASSGTSGRSDTQYF | TRBD2 | TRBV10-1 | NA | TRBJ2-3
TGTGCCAGCTCACCTCGGCTAGCGGGACCCGCAGATACGCAGTATTTT | CASSPRLAGPADTQYF | TRBD2 | TRBV18 | NA | TRBJ2-3